These 4 T cell receptor beta chains originate from one sample sequenced in a study of T cell responses to AZD1222 COVID-19 vaccine. Only in-frame clones appear in the TCRdb table, and some are missing; sequencing was by immunoSEQ multiplex PCR. This sample yields fewer than 65,000 clones, of which around 90% are seen a single time; roughly 14% belongs to the top ten. The sample here was peripheral blood, taken 28 days after the second AZD1222 dose. These receptor sequences come from an adult who received the AZD1222 COVID-19 vaccine.

This chain links TRBV3-1 (or the pseudogene TRBV3-2) with TRBJ2-1; 9 nucleotides agree with TRBD2. In germline, CDR1 is LGHDT, CDR2 YNNKEL (reference sequence). V lost 4 bases to trimming and J lost 5 bases; unmatched junction nucleotides: 15. The CDR3 runs 18 residues. CDR3: CASSPKGKTSGNNNEQFF. DNA of the CDR3: TGTGCCAGCAGCCCAAAGGGAAAGACTAGCGGTAATAACAATGAGCAGTTCTTC.

The J gene is TRBJ2-1, the V gene TRBV10-3, with D maybe TRBD2 (5 bases). CDR3 length: 12 amino acids. Germline-derived CDR1 and CDR2 are ENHRY and SYGVKD. Between the trimmed V and J ends, which lost 8 bases and 10 bases, there was a span of 15 bases. For the CDR3, the DNA is TGTGCCATCGGTCCCGGGATTGGAGAGCAGTTCTTC. This codes for CAIGPGIGEQFF.

V is TRBV4-2 and J is TRBJ2-2; 8 positions match TRBD2. Germline assignment: CDR1 LGHNA and CDR2 YNFKEQ. The trim removed 0 bases at V and 4 bases at J, leaving 7 bases unmatched. The CDR3 loop spans 17 amino acids. The CDR3 nucleotides read TGTGCCAGCAGCCAAGAGAGAGCGGGAGAAGTCACCGGGGAGCTGTTTTTT. Translating gives CASSQERAGEVTGELFF.

CDR3 residues: CASSPGTGGSSQPQHF. CDR3 DNA sequence: TGTGCCAGCAGTCCTGGGACAGGGGGGTCGAGTCAGCCCCAGCATTTT. The rearrangement links TRBV27 to TRBJ1-5, with TRBD1 matching over 11 bases. The CDR3 has 16 amino acids. Germline V gene data show CDR1 as MNHEY and CDR2 as SMNVEV (reference sequence). The ends lost 5 bases at V and 6 bases at J; junction bases unmatched: 9.